These T cell receptor beta chains were read from a single sample in a study of T cells after yellow fever vaccination. TCRdb passed the 5' RACE reads through MiXCR, listing each CDR3 protein once. The sample has a few hundred thousand distinct CDR3 sequences, 3.6% seen once. The sequencing here drew on PBMCs, taken 15 days after the yellow fever booster vaccination. Every receptor here comes from a man between 18 and 29 years old who received the YFV17D yellow fever vaccine. Both conserved end residues are part of each CDR3. Each record gives: V gene, CDR3 length, J gene, D gene, clone size, CDR3 protein, CDR3 DNA. The D gene is left open where the match is weak. Clone size is shown for a subset of rows, as once, few, many or a class of expanded clone.

v_call: TRBV5-4
cdr3_length: 15
j_call: TRBJ1-2
d_call: .
clone_size: many
cdr3_aa: CASSPGTPSNYGYTF
cdr3_nt: TGTGCCAGCAGCCCGGGAACACCTTCCAACTATGGCTACACCTTC

v_call: TRBV30
cdr3_length: 14
j_call: TRBJ2-3
d_call: TRBD2
clone_size: many
cdr3_aa: CAWRVGGGTDTQYF
cdr3_nt: TGTGCCTGGAGAGTGGGGGGGGGCACAGATACGCAGTATTTT

v_call: TRBV5-1
cdr3_length: 13
j_call: TRBJ1-2
d_call: .
clone_size: many
cdr3_aa: CASSLEGKVGYTF
cdr3_nt: TGCGCCAGCAGCTTGGAGGGGAAAGTCGGCTACACCTTC

v_call: TRBV7-2
cdr3_length: 17
j_call: TRBJ2-2
d_call: .
clone_size: many
cdr3_aa: CASSLEFGYYRAGELFF
cdr3_nt: TGTGCCAGCAGCTTAGAATTTGGGTACTATAGGGCCGGGGAGCTGTTTTTT

v_call: TRBV20-1
cdr3_length: 16
j_call: TRBJ2-6
d_call: .
clone_size: many
cdr3_aa: CSASMGLQSGANVLTF
cdr3_nt: TGCAGTGCTAGTATGGGACTTCAGTCTGGGGCCAACGTCCTGACTTTC

v_call: TRBV12-3/TRBV12-4
cdr3_length: 14
j_call: TRBJ1-2
d_call: .
clone_size: many
cdr3_aa: CASSPGQPPREHTF
cdr3_nt: TGTGCCAGCAGTCCTGGACAGCCCCCTCGAGAGCACACCTTC

v_call: TRBV20-1
cdr3_length: 15
j_call: TRBJ2-5
d_call: .
clone_size: many
cdr3_aa: CSAKPRTSVQETQYF
cdr3_nt: TGCAGTGCTAAACCTCGGACGTCCGTCCAAGAGACCCAGTACTTC

v_call: TRBV5-1
cdr3_length: 14
j_call: TRBJ2-1
d_call: .
clone_size: .
cdr3_aa: CASSLETEYNEQFF
cdr3_nt: TGCGCCAGCAGCTTGGAGACGGAATACAATGAGCAGTTCTTC

v_call: TRBV7-2
cdr3_length: 12
j_call: TRBJ2-3
d_call: .
clone_size: many
cdr3_aa: CASKAGPDTQYF
cdr3_nt: TGTGCCAGCAAGGCGGGGCCAGATACGCAGTATTTT

v_call: TRBV4-3
cdr3_length: 17
j_call: TRBJ1-1
d_call: TRBD1
clone_size: many
cdr3_aa: CASSQGGPGQGTQKAFF
cdr3_nt: TGCGCCAGCAGCCAAGGGGGACCGGGACAGGGAACCCAAAAAGCTTTCTTT

v_call: TRBV4-3
cdr3_length: 15
j_call: TRBJ2-3
d_call: TRBD2
clone_size: many
cdr3_aa: CASTRVAGVRDTQYF
cdr3_nt: TGCGCCAGCACGAGGGTGGCGGGGGTTAGAGATACGCAGTATTTT

v_call: TRBV3-1
cdr3_length: 15
j_call: TRBJ2-6
d_call: .
clone_size: few
cdr3_aa: CASSAQGSGANVLTF
cdr3_nt: TGTGCCAGCAGCGCACAAGGGTCTGGGGCCAACGTCCTGACTTTC

v_call: TRBV29-1
cdr3_length: 12
j_call: TRBJ2-3
d_call: .
clone_size: .
cdr3_aa: CSVEGSSDTQYF
cdr3_nt: TGCAGCGTTGAAGGCAGTTCAGATACGCAGTATTTT

v_call: TRBV19
cdr3_length: 15
j_call: TRBJ1-2
d_call: .
clone_size: many
cdr3_aa: CASSTTGFGAYGYTF
cdr3_nt: TGTGCCAGTAGCACGACAGGCTTCGGCGCCTATGGCTACACCTTC

v_call: TRBV21-1
cdr3_length: 14
j_call: TRBJ2-7
d_call: .
clone_size: many
cdr3_aa: CASSKAAGGLEQYF
cdr3_nt: TGTGCCAGCAGCAAAGCGGCAGGGGGCCTCGAGCAGTACTTC

v_call: TRBV5-6
cdr3_length: 15
j_call: TRBJ2-1
d_call: .
clone_size: few
cdr3_aa: CASSGTGTPYNEQFF
cdr3_nt: TGTGCCAGCAGCGGCACCGGGACTCCTTACAATGAGCAGTTCTTC

v_call: TRBV4-3
cdr3_length: 16
j_call: TRBJ1-3
d_call: .
clone_size: many
cdr3_aa: CASSHLDGYSGNTIYF
cdr3_nt: TGCGCCAGCAGCCACCTCGACGGCTACTCTGGAAACACCATATATTTT

v_call: TRBV3-2
cdr3_length: 18
j_call: TRBJ2-3
d_call: .
clone_size: many
cdr3_aa: CASSQDRTGTGPLDTQYF
cdr3_nt: TGTGCCAGCAGCCAAGATAGAACTGGGACAGGGCCACTAGATACGCAGTATTTT

v_call: TRBV6-1
cdr3_length: 16
j_call: TRBJ2-1
d_call: .
clone_size: many
cdr3_aa: CASRPGSGVSYNEQFF
cdr3_nt: TGTGCCAGCAGACCGGGGTCGGGTGTCTCCTACAATGAGCAGTTCTTC

v_call: TRBV13
cdr3_length: 14
j_call: TRBJ2-5
d_call: .
clone_size: .
cdr3_aa: CASSLWGPSQTQYF
cdr3_nt: TGTGCCAGCAGCTTATGGGGACCCTCACAGACCCAGTACTTC

v_call: TRBV9
cdr3_length: 12
j_call: TRBJ2-1
d_call: .
clone_size: many
cdr3_aa: CASSTLANEQFF
cdr3_nt: TGTGCCAGCAGCACCCTAGCCAATGAGCAGTTCTTC

v_call: TRBV6-2/TRBV6-3
cdr3_length: 15
j_call: TRBJ1-2
d_call: .
clone_size: many
cdr3_aa: CASSQRGESNYGYTF
cdr3_nt: TGTGCCAGCAGCCAACGTGGGGAGTCCAACTATGGCTACACCTTC

v_call: TRBV5-5
cdr3_length: 13
j_call: TRBJ2-7
d_call: .
clone_size: many
cdr3_aa: CASSAPEGHEQYF
cdr3_nt: TGTGCCAGCAGCGCCCCGGAGGGTCACGAGCAGTACTTC

v_call: TRBV29-1
cdr3_length: 11
j_call: TRBJ1-1
d_call: .
clone_size: .
cdr3_aa: CSGQKNTEAFF
cdr3_nt: TGCAGCGGACAGAAGAACACTGAAGCTTTCTTT

v_call: TRBV3-1
cdr3_length: 15
j_call: TRBJ1-3
d_call: .
clone_size: many
cdr3_aa: CASSQDWDPGNTIYF
cdr3_nt: TGTGCCAGCAGCCAAGATTGGGATCCTGGAAACACCATATATTTT

v_call: TRBV12-5
cdr3_length: 16
j_call: TRBJ2-2
d_call: TRBD2
clone_size: many
cdr3_aa: CASGLLAGNRAGELFF
cdr3_nt: TGTGCTAGTGGTTTGCTAGCGGGGAATAGAGCCGGGGAGCTGTTTTTT

v_call: TRBV12-3/TRBV12-4
cdr3_length: 17
j_call: TRBJ1-5
d_call: TRBD1
clone_size: .
cdr3_aa: CASSSGTGRVSNQPQHF
cdr3_nt: TGTGCCAGCAGTTCCGGGACAGGGAGGGTAAGCAATCAGCCCCAGCATTTT

v_call: TRBV20-1
cdr3_length: 14
j_call: TRBJ1-5
d_call: .
clone_size: many
cdr3_aa: CSAPKGQVNQPQHF
cdr3_nt: TGCAGTGCCCCAAAGGGGCAGGTCAATCAGCCCCAGCATTTT

v_call: TRBV29-1
cdr3_length: 13
j_call: TRBJ1-2
d_call: TRBD1
clone_size: .
cdr3_aa: CSVQQGFLDGYTF
cdr3_nt: TGCAGCGTTCAACAGGGGTTCCTTGATGGCTACACCTTC

v_call: TRBV20-1
cdr3_length: 14
j_call: TRBJ2-1
d_call: .
clone_size: many
cdr3_aa: CSARGIAGSDEQFF
cdr3_nt: TGCAGTGCTAGGGGGATTGCCGGTTCGGACGAGCAGTTCTTC

v_call: TRBV7-6
cdr3_length: 14
j_call: TRBJ2-5
d_call: .
clone_size: many
cdr3_aa: CASSLGPEQETQYF
cdr3_nt: TGTGCCAGCAGCTTAGGCCCTGAGCAAGAGACCCAGTACTTC